Listed below are T cell receptor beta chains from one sample, sequenced in a study of T cells in Graves' hyperthyroidism and ophthalmopathy. TCRdb processed the multiplex PCR reads anew with MiXCR; each CDR3 protein has one entry. The sample includes some 400,000 distinct CDR3 sequences, roughly 13% of them seen just once. Source material: blood. These receptors originate from a woman aged 60-70 years with Graves' hyperthyroidism. CDR3s include the opening cysteine and the closing phenylalanine or tryptophan. The order of the fields is V gene, D gene, J gene, clone size, CDR3 protein, CDR3 DNA. The D gene is left open where the match is weak. Some rows mark clone size as missing; the rest say once, few, many or name a class of expanded clone.

>TRBV12-5|NA|TRBJ1-6|few
CASGLVRGSPLHF
TGTGCTAGTGGTTTGGTACGGGGGTCACCCCTCCACTTT
>TRBV4-2|NA|TRBJ1-5|few
CASGPDPSGQPQHF
TGTGCCAGTGGGCCGGACCCGTCGGGTCAGCCCCAGCATTTT
>TRBV5-7|TRBD1|TRBJ1-5|few
CASSFPMTGEGVPQHF
TGTGCCAGCAGCTTCCCTATGACAGGGGAGGGTGTGCCCCAGCATTTT
>TRBV12-3/TRBV12-4|TRBD2|TRBJ2-3|NA
CASSSQTSGDTQYF
TGTGCCAGCAGTTCCCAGACTAGCGGAGATACGCAGTATTTT
>TRBV30|TRBD2|TRBJ2-1|NA
CAWTVGLAGDVAFF
TGTGCCTGGACTGTGGGACTAGCGGGAGACGTGGCGTTCTTC
>TRBV2|NA|TRBJ1-5|NA
CASREDRYSNQPQHF
TGTGCCAGCAGGGAGGACAGATATAGCAATCAGCCCCAGCATTTT
>TRBV18|NA|TRBJ2-3|many
CASSPPSLAGDTQYF
TGTGCCAGCTCACCACCTAGCCTAGCTGGAGATACGCAGTATTTT
>TRBV9|NA|TRBJ1-2|few
CASSVAIFTNYGYTF
TGTGCCAGCAGCGTAGCCATTTTTACTAACTATGGCTACACCTTC
>TRBV7-9|NA|TRBJ1-4|NA
CASRPGGREKLFF
TGTGCCAGCAGGCCCGGGGGCCGAGAAAAACTGTTTTTT
>TRBV7-3|TRBD2|TRBJ2-3|many
CASSLLAGYVDTQYF
TGTGCCAGCAGCTTACTAGCGGGATATGTAGATACGCAGTATTTT
>TRBV5-1|NA|TRBJ2-7|many
CASSISGDEYEQYF
TGCGCCAGCAGCATCTCAGGGGATGAGTACGAGCAGTACTTC
>TRBV5-5|NA|TRBJ1-2|many
CASSFGQTEWGYTF
TGTGCCAGCAGCTTCGGCCAGACAGAATGGGGCTACACCTTC
>TRBV29-1|NA|TRBJ2-1|NA
CSVWDNEQFF
TGCAGCGTATGGGACAATGAGCAGTTCTTC
>TRBV27|NA|TRBJ2-5|NA
CASSLPQGAQYF
TGTGCCAGCAGTTTACCCCAAGGGGCCCAGTACTTC
>TRBV24-1|TRBD2|TRBJ2-7|NA
CATSDPGLAGGVGGRGSYEQYF
TGTGCCACCAGTGACCCGGGACTAGCGGGAGGGGTCGGGGGCCGGGGGAGCTACGAGCAGTACTTC
>TRBV30|TRBD1|TRBJ1-1|few
CASLRDRATEAFF
TGTGCCTCACTCCGGGACAGGGCCACTGAAGCTTTCTTT
>TRBV19|TRBD2|TRBJ2-5|many
CASSSGRARETQYF
TGTGCCAGTTCGAGCGGGAGGGCCAGAGAGACCCAGTACTTC
>TRBV12-3/TRBV12-4|NA|TRBJ1-5|NA
CASSGADIGPQHF
TGTGCCAGCAGCGGGGCTGACATAGGGCCCCAGCATTTT
>TRBV7-9|NA|TRBJ1-2|few
CASSPRGAGPNYGYTF
TGTGCCAGCAGCCCACGGGGGGCAGGACCTAACTATGGCTACACCTTC
>TRBV28|NA|TRBJ1-1|many
CASSVQGLAEAFF
TGTGCCAGCAGTGTACAAGGATTGGCAGAAGCTTTCTTT
>TRBV11-2|TRBD2|TRBJ2-3|many
CASSFYQRDGTDTQYF
TGTGCCAGCAGCTTTTACCAGCGGGACGGCACAGATACGCAGTATTTT
>TRBV29-1|TRBD2|TRBJ2-5|many
CSGKTGTSRETQYF
TGCAGCGGGAAGACCGGGACTAGCAGGGAGACCCAGTACTTC
>TRBV30|NA|TRBJ2-3|many
CAWSRRSTDTQYF
TGTGCCTGGAGCCGACGGAGCACAGATACGCAGTATTTT
>TRBV20-1|TRBD2|TRBJ2-3|many
CSARRLTSGNTDTQYF
TGCAGTGCTAGACGGCTGACTAGCGGGAACACAGATACGCAGTATTTT